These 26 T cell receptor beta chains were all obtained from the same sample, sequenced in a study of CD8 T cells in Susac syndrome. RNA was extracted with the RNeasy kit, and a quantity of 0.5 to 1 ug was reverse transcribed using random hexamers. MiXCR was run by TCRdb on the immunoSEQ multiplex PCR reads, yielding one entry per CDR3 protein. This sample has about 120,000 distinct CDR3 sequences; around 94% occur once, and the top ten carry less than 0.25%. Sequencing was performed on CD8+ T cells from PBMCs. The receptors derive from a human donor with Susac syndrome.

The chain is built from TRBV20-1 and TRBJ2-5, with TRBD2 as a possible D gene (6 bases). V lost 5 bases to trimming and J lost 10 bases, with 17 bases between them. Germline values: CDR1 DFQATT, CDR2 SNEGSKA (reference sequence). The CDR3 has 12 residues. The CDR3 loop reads CSAGLPPGGQYF. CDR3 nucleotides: TGCAGTGCTGGACTGCCCCCCGGGGGCCAGTACTTC.

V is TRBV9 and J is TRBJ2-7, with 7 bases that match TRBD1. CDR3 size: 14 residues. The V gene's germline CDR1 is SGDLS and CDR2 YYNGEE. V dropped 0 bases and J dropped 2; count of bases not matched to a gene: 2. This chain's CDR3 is CASSVGDRPYEQYF. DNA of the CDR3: TGTGCCAGCAGCGTAGGGGACAGACCCTACGAGCAGTACTTC.

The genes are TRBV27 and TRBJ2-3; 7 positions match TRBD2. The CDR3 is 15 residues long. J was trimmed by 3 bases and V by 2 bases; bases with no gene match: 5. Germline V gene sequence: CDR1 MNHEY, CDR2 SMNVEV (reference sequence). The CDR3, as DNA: TGTGCCAGCAGTTTAGGGACTACCCCAACAGATACGCAGTATTTT. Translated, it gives CASSLGTTPTDTQYF.

CDR3 in DNA: TGTGCTAGTGGTTTGGATGTCCATTCAGAGCAGTACTTC. Its protein is CASGLDVHSEQYF. The genes are TRBV12-5 and TRBJ2-7, with unresolved D. Trimming left V 1 base short and J 7 bases short, with 11 bases between. The CDR3 loop spans 13 amino acids. In germline, CDR1 is LGHNT, CDR2 FRNRAP.

For the CDR3, the DNA is TGTGCCACCAGTGATTTCCGGGAGACCGGGGAGCTGTTTTTT. This encodes CATSDFRETGELFF. The V gene is TRBV24-1, the J gene TRBJ2-2; a weak D match, TRBD2 (6 bases). CDR3 length: 14 residues. Germline CDR1 and CDR2: KGHDR and SFDVKD. Trimming removed 1 base from V and 5 bases from J, with 7 bases in between.

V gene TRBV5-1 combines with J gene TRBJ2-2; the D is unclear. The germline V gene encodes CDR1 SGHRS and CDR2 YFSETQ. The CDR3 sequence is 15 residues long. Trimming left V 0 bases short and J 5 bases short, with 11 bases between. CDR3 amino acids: CASSLESFRTGELFF. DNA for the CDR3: TGCGCCAGCAGCTTGGAGTCGTTTAGGACCGGGGAGCTGTTTTTT. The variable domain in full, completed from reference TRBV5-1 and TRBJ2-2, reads KAGVTQTPRYLIKTRGQQVTLSCSPISGHRSVSWYQQTPGQGLQFLFEYFSETQRNKGNFPGRFSGRQFSNSRSEMNVSTLELGDSALYLCASSLESFRTGELFFGEGSRLTVL.

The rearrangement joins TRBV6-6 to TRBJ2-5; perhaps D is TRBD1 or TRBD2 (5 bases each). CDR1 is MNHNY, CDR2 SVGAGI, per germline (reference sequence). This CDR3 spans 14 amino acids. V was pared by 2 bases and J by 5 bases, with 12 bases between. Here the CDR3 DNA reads TGTGCCAGCAGTTACGGGGGTCCAAGTGAGACCCAGTACTTC. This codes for CASSYGGPSETQYF.

The CDR3 coding sequence is TGTGCCAGCAGCTTGTACGGCAGCCCAGACACCGGGGAGCTGTTTTTT. It yields the protein CASSLYGSPDTGELFF. The V gene is TRBV7-9, the J gene TRBJ2-2; D not resolved. Germline V CDR1 and CDR2: SEHNR, FQNEAQ (reference sequence). There are 16 residues in the CDR3. Trimming removed 3 bases at V and 3 bases at J, with 14 bases between.

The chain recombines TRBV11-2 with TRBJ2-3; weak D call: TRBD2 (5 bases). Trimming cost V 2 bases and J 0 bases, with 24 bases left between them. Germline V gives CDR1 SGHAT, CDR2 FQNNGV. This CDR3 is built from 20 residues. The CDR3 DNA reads TGTGCCAGCAGCTTACGATCCGATCGGGCGGGCTACGCTAGCACAGATACGCAGTATTTT. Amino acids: CASSLRSDRAGYASTDTQYF.

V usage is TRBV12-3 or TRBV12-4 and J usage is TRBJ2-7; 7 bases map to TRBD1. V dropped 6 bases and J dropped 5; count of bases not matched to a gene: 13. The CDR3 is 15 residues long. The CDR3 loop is CASRFGEDRAHEQYF. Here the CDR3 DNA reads TGTGCCAGCAGGTTTGGTGAAGACAGGGCCCACGAGCAGTACTTC.

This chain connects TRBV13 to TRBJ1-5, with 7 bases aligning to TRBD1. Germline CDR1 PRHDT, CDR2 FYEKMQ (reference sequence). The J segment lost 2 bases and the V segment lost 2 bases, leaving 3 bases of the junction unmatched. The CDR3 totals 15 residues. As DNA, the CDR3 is TGTGCCAGCAGCTTACAGGGGGAAGGCAATCAGCCCCAGCATTTT. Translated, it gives CASSLQGEGNQPQHF.

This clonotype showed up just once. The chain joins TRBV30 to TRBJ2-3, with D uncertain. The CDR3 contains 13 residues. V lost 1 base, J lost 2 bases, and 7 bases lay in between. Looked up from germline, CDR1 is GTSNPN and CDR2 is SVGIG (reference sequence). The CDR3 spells CAWSASSTDTQYF. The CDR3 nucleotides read TGTGCCTGGAGTGCGTCCTCCACAGATACGCAGTATTTT.

In DNA form, the CDR3 reads TGTGCCAGCAGTTTAGTAGGGACACACTATGGCTACACCTTC. Translation: CASSLVGTHYGYTF. The chain combines TRBV12-3 or TRBV12-4 with TRBJ1-2; a possible D gene is TRBD1 (6 bases). Trimming shortened V by 1 base and J by 3 bases, and 9 bases separated the two germline ends. This CDR3 has 14 residues.

CDR3 in amino acids: CASSQADRIIEAFF. The CDR3 DNA is TGCGCCAGCAGCCAAGCTGACAGGATCATTGAAGCTTTCTTT. The V gene is TRBV4-1, the J gene TRBJ1-1; a weak D match, TRBD1 (6 bases). Germline-derived CDR1 and CDR2 are MGHRA and YSYEKL. The germline V and J ends were trimmed by 1 base and 7 bases, with 13 bases remaining between them. The length of the CDR3 is 14 residues.

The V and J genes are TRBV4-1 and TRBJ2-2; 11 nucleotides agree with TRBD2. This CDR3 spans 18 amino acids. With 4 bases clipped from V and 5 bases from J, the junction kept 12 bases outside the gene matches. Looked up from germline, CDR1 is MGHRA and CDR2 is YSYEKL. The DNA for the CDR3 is TGCGCCAGCAGCCGACACAAGTGGCTAGCGGGGGGAACCGGGGAGCTGTTTTTT. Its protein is CASSRHKWLAGGTGELFF.

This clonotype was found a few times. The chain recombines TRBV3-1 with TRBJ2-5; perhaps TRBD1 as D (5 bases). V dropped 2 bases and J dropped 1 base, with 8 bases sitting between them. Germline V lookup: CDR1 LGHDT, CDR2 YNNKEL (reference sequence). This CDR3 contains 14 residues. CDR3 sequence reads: CASSQQGPQETQYF. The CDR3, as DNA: TGTGCCAGCAGCCAACAGGGTCCCCAAGAGACCCAGTACTTC.

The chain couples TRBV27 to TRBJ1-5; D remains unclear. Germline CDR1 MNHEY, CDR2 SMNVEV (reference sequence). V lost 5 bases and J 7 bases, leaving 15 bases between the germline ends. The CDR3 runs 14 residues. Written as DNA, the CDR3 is TGTGCCAGCAGTCGTATCCCGATTCGCCAGCCCCAGCATTTT. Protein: CASSRIPIRQPQHF.

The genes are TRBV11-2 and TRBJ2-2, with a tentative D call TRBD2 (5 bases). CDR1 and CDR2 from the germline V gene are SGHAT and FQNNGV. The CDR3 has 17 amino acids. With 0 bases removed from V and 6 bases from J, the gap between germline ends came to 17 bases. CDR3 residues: CASSLESADYLSGELFF. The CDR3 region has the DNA TGTGCCAGCAGCTTAGAATCGGCAGACTATTTATCCGGGGAGCTGTTTTTT. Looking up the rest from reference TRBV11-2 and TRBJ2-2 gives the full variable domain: EAGVAQSPRYKIIEKRQSVAFWCNPISGHATLYWYQQILGQGPKLLIQFQNNGVVDDSQLPKDRFSAERLKGVDSTLKIQPAKLEDSAVYLCASSLESADYLSGELFFGEGSRLTVL.

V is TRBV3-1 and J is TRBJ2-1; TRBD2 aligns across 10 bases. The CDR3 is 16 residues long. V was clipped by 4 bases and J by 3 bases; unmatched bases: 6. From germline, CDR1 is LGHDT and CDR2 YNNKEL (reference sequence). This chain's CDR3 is CASSPYTSGDYNEQFF. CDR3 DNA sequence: TGTGCCAGCAGCCCCTACACTAGCGGGGACTACAATGAGCAGTTCTTC.

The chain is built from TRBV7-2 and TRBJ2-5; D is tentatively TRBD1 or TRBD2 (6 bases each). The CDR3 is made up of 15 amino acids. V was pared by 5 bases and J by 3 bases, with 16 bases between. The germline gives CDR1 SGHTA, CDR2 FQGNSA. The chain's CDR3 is CASSARDTGEETQYF. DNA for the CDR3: TGTGCCAGCAGCGCCCGGGACACGGGGGAAGAGACCCAGTACTTC.

The CDR3 coding sequence is TGTGCCAGCCACCGGGGCGGGATGTCCTACAATGAGCAGTTCTTC. This sequence encodes CASHRGGMSYNEQFF. V gene TRBV7-9 combines with J gene TRBJ2-1; D possibly corresponds to TRBD2 (6 bases). V lost 8 bases and J 1 base, leaving 15 bases between the germline ends. The CDR3 length is 15 residues. Germline V gene data show CDR1 as SEHNR and CDR2 as FQNEAQ (reference sequence).

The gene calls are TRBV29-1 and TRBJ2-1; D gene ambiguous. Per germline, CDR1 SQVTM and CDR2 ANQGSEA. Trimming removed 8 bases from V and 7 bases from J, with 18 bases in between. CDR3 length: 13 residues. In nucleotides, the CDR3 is TGCAGCTTTCCGGGCCCCTTTGGGAATGAGCAGTTCTTC. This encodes CSFPGPFGNEQFF.

The CDR3 DNA is TGTGCCAGCAGCCAAGTCGGGAACCAGGTCACCGGGGAGCTGTTTTTT. The encoded protein is CASSQVGNQVTGELFF. The chain uses TRBV14 and TRBJ2-2; maybe TRBD2 (5 bases). CDR3 length: 16 residues. Germline lookup yields CDR1 SGHDN and CDR2 FVKESK. Trimming took off 1 base at V and 4 bases at J, with 13 bases between the two ends.

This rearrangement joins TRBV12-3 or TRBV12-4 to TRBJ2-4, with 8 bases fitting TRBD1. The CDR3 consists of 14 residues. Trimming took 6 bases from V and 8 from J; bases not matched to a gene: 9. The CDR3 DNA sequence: TGTGCCAGCAGCCCAGGGGGCATGTTGGACATTCAGTACTTC. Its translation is CASSPGGMLDIQYF.

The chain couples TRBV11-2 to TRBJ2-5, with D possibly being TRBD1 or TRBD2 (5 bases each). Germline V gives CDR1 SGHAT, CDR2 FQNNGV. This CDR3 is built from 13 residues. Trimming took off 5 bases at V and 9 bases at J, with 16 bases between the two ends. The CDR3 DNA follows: TGTGCCAGCAGCCCAGGGACCGAGGTAGCCCAGTACTTC. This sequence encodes CASSPGTEVAQYF.

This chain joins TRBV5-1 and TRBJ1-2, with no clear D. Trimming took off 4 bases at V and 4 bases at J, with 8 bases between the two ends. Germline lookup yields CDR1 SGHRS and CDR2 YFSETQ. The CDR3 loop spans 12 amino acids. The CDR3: CASSPGPYGYTF. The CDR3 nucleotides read TGCGCCAGCAGCCCCGGGCCCTATGGCTACACCTTC.